Listed below are T cell receptor beta chains from one sample, sequenced in a study of Ad26.COV2.S vaccination and SARS-CoV-2 variants. The method was immunoSEQ multiplex PCR; TCRdb's version includes in-frame clones alone and lacks a portion of them. The sample shows around 340,000 clones, approximately 90% of them seen only once. The sample was peripheral blood, taken in a trial of Ad26.COV2.S vaccine versus placebo. These receptor sequences come from a person between 18 and 60 years old who received the Ad26.COV2.S COVID-19 vaccine or a placebo. CDR3s include the opening cysteine and the closing phenylalanine or tryptophan. A D gene is named only where the DNA matches it firmly. Clone size is not always given. Where it is, it says once, few, many or a class for expanded clones.

d_gene | j_gene | len | v_gene | abundance | CDR3nt | CDR3aa
TRBD1 | TRBJ2-7 | 15 | TRBV7-2 | . | TGTGCCAGCAGCTTCCAGGGACAGCCCCACTACGAGCAGTACTTC | CASSFQGQPHYEQYF
. | TRBJ2-3 | 18 | TRBV7-3 | . | TGTGCCAGCAGCTTAAATGCCCCACAGGGATCTAGCACAGATACGCAGTATTTT | CASSLNAPQGSSTDTQYF
TRBD1 | TRBJ2-3 | 16 | TRBV6-6 | . | TGTGCCAGCAGTTCTGGGACAGGGAGCATCTCGGATACGCAGTATTTT | CASSSGTGSISDTQYF
TRBD1 | TRBJ1-5 | 14 | TRBV12-5 | once | TGTGCTAGTGGTCCAGGGGGACTGGATCAGCCCCAGCATTTT | CASGPGGLDQPQHF
. | TRBJ1-6 | 12 | TRBV9 | once | TGTGAGTCGAGCTCCTATAATTCACCCCTCCACTTT | CESSSYNSPLHF
TRBD2 | TRBJ2-5 | 16 | TRBV11-3 | . | TGTGCCAGCAGCTTAGGAGCCAGCGGGGGGCAAGAGACCCAGTACTTC | CASSLGASGGQETQYF
. | TRBJ1-1 | 15 | TRBV7-9 | . | TGTGCCAGCAGCTTAGGGGGAGGGGTGTTTGGTGAAGCTTTCTTT | CASSLGGGVFGEAFF
TRBD2 | TRBJ2-7 | 15 | TRBV30 | . | TGTGCCTGGAGGAAAGCGGGGGGCGGACAAAACGAGCAGTACTTC | CAWRKAGGGQNEQYF
TRBD2 | TRBJ2-1 | 16 | TRBV7-2 | . | TGTGCCAGCAGCTTAGAGCGGGGGGCCGCCTACAATGAGCAGTTCTTC | CASSLERGAAYNEQFF
. | TRBJ1-4 | 12 | TRBV2 | . | TGTGCCAGCATGGGGGGCGGCGAAAAACTGTTTTTT | CASMGGGEKLFF
TRBD1 | TRBJ2-1 | 16 | TRBV5-1 | . | TGCGCCAGCAGCTTGGGAGGGGGCGCAGCCTACAATGAGCAGTTCTTC | CASSLGGGAAYNEQFF
. | TRBJ1-5 | 12 | TRBV28 | . | TGTGCCAGCAGTATAAGCAATCAGCCCCAGCATTTT | CASSISNQPQHF
. | TRBJ1-1 | 14 | TRBV27 | . | TGTGCCAGCAGTTTACAGGGGATGAACACTGAAGCTTTCTTT | CASSLQGMNTEAFF
. | TRBJ1-5 | 18 | TRBV19 | . | TGTGCCAGTAGTATGGCCAGGAGTACCCGATTTAGCAATCAGCCCCAGCATTTT | CASSMARSTRFSNQPQHF
. | TRBJ2-7 | 14 | TRBV20-1 | . | TGCAGTGCCAGTCTCGTACTAGCTCGCTACGAGCAGTACTTC | CSASLVLARYEQYF
TRBD1 | TRBJ2-5 | 13 | TRBV5-1 | . | TGCGCCAGCAGCTCGACAGGGATTGAGACCCAGTACTTC | CASSSTGIETQYF
TRBD2 | TRBJ2-5 | 13 | TRBV6-5 | . | TGTGCCAGCTCGGGGGGTACTGGAGAGACCCAGTACTTC | CASSGGTGETQYF
. | TRBJ1-2 | 12 | TRBV6-1 | . | TGTGCCAGCAGTGAAGCAACCTTAGGCTACACCTTC | CASSEATLGYTF
. | TRBJ1-1 | 15 | TRBV3-1/TRBV3-2 | . | TGTGCCAGCAGCCAAGAGTCCGGGGGCCGGACTGAAGCTTTCTTT | CASSQESGGRTEAFF
. | TRBJ2-6 | 15 | TRBV7-7 | . | TGTGCCAGCGGCCACCCCGGCTCTACGTTCAACGTCCTGACTTTC | CASGHPGSTFNVLTF
TRBD2 | TRBJ2-3 | 16 | TRBV29-1 | . | TGCAGCGTTGAAGATCCGGGGGACTACCGCACAGATACGCAGTATTTT | CSVEDPGDYRTDTQYF
. | TRBJ2-1 | 15 | TRBV12-5 | . | TGTGCTAGTGGTCAGGGCAGGAGTATAGACAATGAGCAGTTCTTC | CASGQGRSIDNEQFF
. | TRBJ2-7 | 14 | TRBV7-9 | . | TGTGCCAGCAGCTTAGGGATAGCCCCCTACGAGCAGTACTTC | CASSLGIAPYEQYF
TRBD1 | TRBJ1-1 | 15 | TRBV5-1 | . | TGCGCCAGCAGCTTGGAGGGACAGACGAACACTGAAGCTTTCTTT | CASSLEGQTNTEAFF